One sample yielded the 31 T cell receptor beta chains listed below, sequenced in a study of blood T cell repertoires in COVID-19. The repertoire was sequenced with immunoSEQ multiplex PCR; TCRdb's copy has only in-frame clones and lacks some. The sample has more than 150,000 clones; around 80% are singletons. The sample was PBMCs or T cells enriched from blood (not recorded which). The receptors shown here come from a woman between 55 and 75 years old who had recovered from COVID-19.

The chain couples TRBV29-1 to TRBJ2-1; weak D call: TRBD2 (5 bases). CDR1 SQVTM and CDR2 ANQGSEA come from the germline V gene. The germline V and J ends were trimmed by 4 bases and 5 bases, with 15 bases remaining between them. CDR3 length: 14 residues. DNA for the CDR3: TGCAGCGTTGCCCGGCTCACCGGGAACAATGAGCAGTTCTTC. This gives the protein CSVARLTGNNEQFF.

The chain joins TRBV27 to TRBJ1-5; a weak D match, TRBD1 (5 bases). Looked up from germline, CDR1 is MNHEY and CDR2 is SMNVEV (reference sequence). There are 14 residues in the CDR3. The germline V and J ends were trimmed by 3 bases and 4 bases, with 10 bases remaining between them. CDR3 DNA sequence: TGTGCCAGCAGTTTTCGGGCAGGGAATCAGCCCCAGCATTTT. Translated, it gives CASSFRAGNQPQHF.

V is TRBV6-5 and J is TRBJ2-7; 8 positions agree with TRBD1. Trimming cost V 8 bases and J 3 bases; bases outside gene matches: 3. Germline CDR1 MNHEY, CDR2 SVGAGI. The CDR3 has 12 amino acids. The DNA for the CDR3 is TGTGCCAGCGGCGGACAGGGCTACGAGCAGTACTTC. Protein sequence: CASGGQGYEQYF.

The chain employs TRBV5-1 and TRBJ1-2; 10 bases match TRBD1. CDR3 length equals 15 residues. V was pared by 3 bases and J by 8 bases, with 10 bases of the junction left unmatched. The V gene's germline CDR1 is SGHRS and CDR2 YFSETQ. In nucleotides, the CDR3 is TGCGCCAGCAGCTCCCGAGGGACAGGGGTAATAGGCTACACCTTC. This gives the protein CASSSRGTGVIGYTF.

The chain is built from TRBV5-6 and TRBJ1-2; 8 positions agree with TRBD1. In germline, CDR1 is SGHDT, CDR2 YYEEEE. The CDR3 runs to 13 residues. J gave up 4 bases and V 3 bases, and 2 bases lay outside the gene matches. CDR3 protein: CASSSDRAYGYTF. The DNA of the CDR3 is TGTGCCAGCAGCTCGGACAGGGCCTATGGCTACACCTTC.

The J gene is TRBJ2-2, the V gene TRBV9; 12 bases agree with TRBD2. The CDR3 runs to 18 residues. CDR1 is SGDLS, CDR2 YYNGEE, per germline. Germline trimming cut 3 bases from V and 0 bases from J; bases unmatched to any gene: 6. CDR3 nucleotides: TGTGCCAGCAGCGCGACTAGCGGGGGACCCGCGAACACCGGGGAGCTGTTTTTT. Encoded protein: CASSATSGGPANTGELFF.

V and J are TRBV20-1 and TRBJ2-3, with D possibly TRBD2 on 6 matching bases. CDR1 and CDR2 from the germline V gene are DFQATT and SNEGSKA (reference sequence). V was cut by 3 bases and J by 5 bases, with 15 bases left in between. The CDR3 is 14 amino acids. The CDR3 DNA sequence: TGCAGTGCTAGTTTGCGTGAGGGAGGAGATACGCAGTATTTT. It codes for CSASLREGGDTQYF.

The chain carries TRBV28 and TRBJ2-7; D is possibly TRBD2 (5 bases). V shed 3 bases and J shed 6 bases, with 21 bases lying between them. The CDR3 extends over 16 amino acids. The germline V gene has CDR1 MDHEN and CDR2 SYDVKM. The CDR3 DNA reads TGTGCCAGCAGTTTGACTGGTCGGGGAGAGGTTCTCGAGCAGTACTTC. This encodes CASSLTGRGEVLEQYF.

This chain joins TRBV4-1 and TRBJ1-4; TRBD1 matches 9 bases. The germline V gene has CDR1 MGHRA and CDR2 YSYEKL. V dropped 4 bases and J dropped 7; count of bases not matched to a gene: 7. The CDR3 extends over 15 amino acids. CDR3 amino acids: CASSRGQGRGEKLFF. In nucleotides, the CDR3 is TGCGCCAGCAGCCGGGGACAGGGTAGGGGTGAAAAACTGTTTTTT.

Concerning this clone: Compared with germline, one end of the junction differs, possibly owing to a read error. The rearrangement links TRBV4-1 to TRBJ1-3; D might be TRBD1 (5 bases). In germline, CDR1 is MGHRA, CDR2 YSYEKL. This CDR3 has 17 amino acids. As DNA, the CDR3 is TGCCCCAGCAGCCGTCCCGGGGGAGGGCCCTCTGGAAACACCATATATTTT. Translated: CPSSRPGGGPSGNTIYF.

This clone was observed a few times. The rearrangement uses TRBV7-8 and TRBJ2-2; 10 nucleotides match TRBD2. Trimming removed 6 bases from V and 2 bases from J; junction bases left unmatched: 9. The CDR3 covers 17 residues. Per germline, CDR1 SGHVS and CDR2 FQNEAQ. The CDR3 protein is CASSPGLARLNTGELFF. The CDR3 bases are TGTGCCAGCAGTCCGGGACTAGCGAGACTTAACACCGGGGAGCTGTTTTTT.

V gene TRBV21-1 combines with J gene TRBJ1-1. TRBV21-1 is reported as a pseudogene. This CDR3 is 14 amino acids long. In nucleotides, the CDR3 is TGTGCCAGCAGCAGCATCCTCGGGAACACTGAAGCTTTCTTT. Translating gives CASSSILGNTEAFF.

The V call is TRBV21-1, the J call TRBJ2-7; no DNA check was done on the table's D call, TRBD2. TRBV21-1 is recorded as a pseudogene. The CDR3 runs 21 residues. CDR3: CASSKPLPVLAGGKGTYEQYF. The CDR3 DNA reads as TGTGCCAGCAGCAAACCCCTGCCTGTGCTAGCGGGGGGCAAAGGGACATACGAGCAGTACTTC.

V and J are TRBV2 and TRBJ2-5; 8 bases align to TRBD2. V dropped 3 bases and J dropped 4; count of bases not matched to a gene: 7. Germline V CDR1 and CDR2: SNHLY, FYNNEI. This CDR3 is built from 15 residues. CDR3 in DNA: TGTGCCAGCAGTGAGCAGCGGGGGACGGGAGAGACCCAGTACTTC. Translated: CASSEQRGTGETQYF.

CDR3 sequence reads: CAISESQTGQSPLHF. In DNA, the CDR3 is TGTGCCATCAGTGAGTCGCAGACAGGGCAGTCACCCCTCCACTTT. The chain links TRBV10-3 to TRBJ1-6, with TRBD1 matching over 7 bases. The CDR3 is made up of 15 amino acids. The germline CDR1 and CDR2 sequences are ENHRY and SYGVKD. Trimming removed 0 bases from V and 10 bases from J; junction bases left unmatched: 6.

The rearrangement links TRBV19 to TRBJ2-7; 7 bases match TRBD1. The CDR3 has 14 amino acids. With V trimmed by 3 bases and J by 0 bases, 2 bases remained unmatched. Germline V gene data show CDR1 as LNHDA and CDR2 as SQIVND (reference sequence). The DNA for the CDR3 is TGTGCCAGTAGTATTACAGGGGTCTCCTACGAGCAGTACTTC. It yields the protein CASSITGVSYEQYF.

The count of this clone is one. The chain carries TRBV2 and TRBJ1-2; tentatively, D is TRBD1 (5 bases). The CDR3 extends over 12 amino acids. CDR1 and CDR2 (germline): SNHLY, FYNNEI. V was clipped by 7 bases and J by 4 bases, with 10 bases between them. CDR3 DNA sequence: TGTGCCAGCATTCAGGGTTCCTATGGCTACACCTTC. Translation: CASIQGSYGYTF.

The chain is built from TRBV7-3 and TRBJ2-1; possibly TRBD1 for D (5 bases). This CDR3 spans 15 amino acids. The V gene's germline CDR1 is SGHTA and CDR2 FQGTGA. V gave up 6 bases and J gave up 0 bases, with 12 bases separating them. This CDR3 is CASSSGASSYNEQFF. The DNA for the CDR3 is TGTGCCAGCAGTTCTGGGGCCAGCTCCTACAATGAGCAGTTCTTC.

The chain recombines TRBV6-5 with TRBJ1-1; TRBD1 matches 8 bases. The V gene's germline CDR1 is MNHEY and CDR2 SVGAGI. Losses at the gene ends were 6 bases for V and 2 bases for J; bases not matched to a gene: 8. The CDR3 runs to 15 residues. CDR3 sequence reads: CASRDQGALNTEAFF. CDR3 in DNA: TGTGCCAGCAGAGACCAGGGGGCTCTAAACACTGAAGCTTTCTTT.

This clone was seen once. This rearrangement joins TRBV5-4 to TRBJ1-1; 9 bases align to TRBD1. Germline trimming cut 3 bases from V and 1 base from J; bases unmatched to any gene: 1. CDR3 length: 14 amino acids. Germline loops: CDR1 SGHNT, CDR2 YYREEE (reference sequence). The CDR3 DNA is TGTGCCAGCAGCTGGACAGGGGCGAACACTGAAGCTTTCTTT. Its translation: CASSWTGANTEAFF. Full variable domain (rest looked up from reference TRBV5-4 and TRBJ1-1): ETGVTQSPTHLIKTRGQQVTLRCSSQSGHNTVSWYQQALGQGPQFIFQYYREEENGRGNFPPRFSGLQFPNYSSELNVNALELDDSALYLCASSWTGANTEAFFGQGTRLTVV.

A single count supports this clone. This rearrangement joins TRBV4-1 to TRBJ2-7; 7 bases line up with TRBD1. Germline V gives CDR1 MGHRA, CDR2 YSYEKL. The CDR3 has 17 amino acids. With V trimmed by 4 bases and J by 5 bases, 17 bases remained unmatched. CDR3 nucleotides: TGCGCCAGCAGCCGAGAGAGCTACAGGGGTTCGGTAGACGAGCAGTACTTC. This encodes CASSRESYRGSVDEQYF.

For this clone: At the DNA level, this CDR3 is encoded by other sequences in the same sample as well. This chain links TRBV2 with TRBJ2-7; 8 bases map to TRBD1. The V gene end was trimmed by 8 bases and the J gene end by 2 bases; junction bases not matched to a gene: 2. The V gene's germline CDR1 is SNHLY and CDR2 FYNNEI. The CDR3 has 12 amino acids. The CDR3 sequence: CASDRGTYEQYF. CDR3 bases: TGTGCCAGCGACAGGGGAACCTACGAGCAGTACTTC.

This chain uses TRBV10-2 with TRBJ2-7; 8 bases fit TRBD1. Germline V gene sequence: CDR1 WSHSY, CDR2 SAAADI. V was clipped by 7 bases and J by 6 bases; unmatched bases: 14. The CDR3 loop spans 15 amino acids. The DNA of the CDR3 is TGCGCCAGCAATCGGACAGGGCTATATTCGGGCGAGCAGTACTTC. Its protein is CASNRTGLYSGEQYF.

The rearrangement joins TRBV6-5 to TRBJ2-1, with TRBD1 identical over 10 bases. The CDR3 has 15 amino acids. CDR1 MNHEY and CDR2 SVGAGI come from the germline V gene. Germline trimming cut 6 bases from V and 5 bases from J; bases unmatched to any gene: 7. The CDR3 region has the DNA TGTGCCAGCAGGGAGGGACAGGGGCTCGACAATGAGCAGTTCTTC. It codes for CASREGQGLDNEQFF.

The rearrangement uses TRBV30 and TRBJ1-3; the match to TRBD1 covers 7 bases. The CDR3 covers 13 residues. Germline V gene data show CDR1 as GTSNPN and CDR2 as SVGIG (reference sequence). V shed 3 bases and J 4 bases; nucleotides not matched to a gene: 3. For the CDR3, the DNA is TGTGCCTGGAGCGGACAGGCCGGAAACACCATATATTTT. This translates into CAWSGQAGNTIYF.

This clone appeared once. J is TRBJ2-7 and V is TRBV5-4, with 9 positions matching TRBD1. In germline, CDR1 is SGHNT, CDR2 YYREEE (reference sequence). The CDR3 has 14 residues. V shed 3 bases and J 6 bases; nucleotides not matched to a gene: 7. This chain's CDR3 is CASSWNVQGAEQYF. The CDR3 coding sequence is TGTGCCAGCAGCTGGAACGTACAGGGGGCCGAGCAGTACTTC. Using reference TRBV5-4 and TRBJ2-7 for the parts outside the CDR3, the full variable domain is ETGVTQSPTHLIKTRGQQVTLRCSSQSGHNTVSWYQQALGQGPQFIFQYYREEENGRGNFPPRFSGLQFPNYSSELNVNALELDDSALYLCASSWNVQGAEQYFGPGTRLTVT.

The chain employs TRBV29-1 and TRBJ2-1; TRBD2 matches 8 bases. Unmatched junction bases numbered 10, after V lost 5 bases and J lost 7 bases. Per germline, CDR1 SQVTM and CDR2 ANQGSEA. The CDR3 covers 14 residues. CDR3 nucleotides: TGCAGCGTTCCCCCCGCGGGAGGCGGAAATGAGCAGTTCTTC. It encodes CSVPPAGGGNEQFF.

The J gene is TRBJ1-1, the V gene TRBV6-5; TRBD1 matches at 7 bases. The CDR3 has 13 residues. CDR1 is MNHEY and CDR2 is SVGAGI in the germline V gene. V trimming: 7 bases; J trimming: 5 bases; junction bases outside the gene matches: 7. The CDR3 region is CASIVRGQTEAFF. As DNA, the CDR3 is TGTGCCAGCATTGTGAGGGGGCAGACTGAAGCTTTCTTT.

The chain combines TRBV4-1 with TRBJ2-3; TRBD2 matches at 13 bases. Germline loops: CDR1 MGHRA, CDR2 YSYEKL. J was trimmed by 6 bases and V by 2 bases; bases with no gene match: 11. The CDR3 has 18 residues. The CDR3 spells CASSQKPTSGGIMDTQYF. The CDR3 DNA is TGCGCCAGCAGCCAAAAACCGACTAGCGGGGGGATCATGGATACGCAGTATTTT.

The chain is built from TRBV27 and TRBJ2-3, with 11 nucleotides matching TRBD2. Trimming cost V 6 bases and J 6 bases; bases outside gene matches: 2. The CDR3 is 13 residues long. The germline V gene encodes CDR1 MNHEY and CDR2 SMNVEV (reference sequence). The CDR3 bases are TGTGCCAGCAGGACTAGCGGGATTGATACGCAGTATTTT. Residues: CASRTSGIDTQYF.

This clone was seen a few times. The V gene is TRBV7-9, the J gene TRBJ1-1; unclear D gene. V was cut by 1 base and J by 0 bases, with 21 bases left in between. Germline V lookup: CDR1 SEHNR, CDR2 FQNEAQ (reference sequence). This CDR3 contains 19 residues. CDR3 bases: TGTGCCAGCAGCTTAGTCGGGTGGTACCAGAAAACAATGAACACTGAAGCTTTCTTT. Translated: CASSLVGWYQKTMNTEAFF.